Detailed here is one T cell receptor beta chain. Antigen: not known. The donors belonged to the approximately 120-subject validation cohort, separate from the approximately 700-subject first cohort. The record originates from a study of cytomegalovirus exposure and HLA in healthy donors. Study-wide points: The tendency of first-cohort TCR clusters to co-occur in the 120 or so validation repertoires emerged from a later analysis. Rarity marked most TCR sequences, yet some public TCRs occurred in many donors. Cytomegalovirus association was assigned to about 150 TCR beta chains.

Only in-frame clones appear in the TCRdb table, and some are missing; sequencing was by immunoSEQ multiplex PCR. The data show about 170,000 clones, less than 90% seen once. With 2 bases clipped from V and 4 bases from J, the junction kept 6 bases outside the gene matches. There are 15 residues in the CDR3. Germline V gene lookup returns CDR1 GTSNPN and CDR2 SVGIG (reference sequence). V gene TRBV30 combines with J gene TRBJ2-1; 9 bases line up with TRBD2. The TCR sequence derives from a woman aged 25-40 years in good health and CMV-seronegative. Sequences were obtained from PBMCs. In DNA, the CDR3 is TGTGCCTGGAGTTCCCTAGCGGGATTATACAATGAGCAGTTCTTC. Translating gives CAWSSLAGLYNEQFF.